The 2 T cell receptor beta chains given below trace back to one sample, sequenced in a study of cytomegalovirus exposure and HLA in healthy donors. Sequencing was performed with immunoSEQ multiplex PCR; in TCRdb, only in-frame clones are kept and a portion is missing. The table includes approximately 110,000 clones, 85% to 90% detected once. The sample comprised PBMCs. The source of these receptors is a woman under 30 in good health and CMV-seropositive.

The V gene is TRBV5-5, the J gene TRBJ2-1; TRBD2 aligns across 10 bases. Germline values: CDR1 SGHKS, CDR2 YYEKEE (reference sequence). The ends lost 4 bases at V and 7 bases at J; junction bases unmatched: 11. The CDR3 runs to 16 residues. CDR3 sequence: CASSVGWTSGRNEQFF. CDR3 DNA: TGTGCCAGCAGCGTGGGATGGACTAGCGGCCGAAATGAGCAGTTCTTC.

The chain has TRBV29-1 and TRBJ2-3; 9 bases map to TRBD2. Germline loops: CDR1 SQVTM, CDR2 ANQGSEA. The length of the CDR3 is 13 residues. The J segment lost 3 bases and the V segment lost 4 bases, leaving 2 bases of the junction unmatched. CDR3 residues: CSVGGGGTDTQYF. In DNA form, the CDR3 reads TGCAGCGTTGGCGGGGGGGGTACAGATACGCAGTATTTT.